The 21 T cell receptor beta chains given below trace back to one sample, sequenced in a study of post-analysis software for immune sequencing data. Every TCR beta cDNA library bore unique molecular identifiers. MiXCR was run by TCRdb on the PCR reads, yielding one entry per CDR3 protein. The data hold roughly 150,000 distinct CDR3 sequences, with 36% observed a single time. This specimen consisted of blood, obtained after autologous hematopoietic stem cell transplantation. The receptors here all came from a girl aged 10 to 17 with multiple sclerosis.

The V call is TRBV12-3 or TRBV12-4, the J call TRBJ1-2; D may be TRBD1 (5 bases). The CDR3 is 15 amino acids. V shed 3 bases and J shed 0 bases, with 11 bases lying between them. As DNA, the CDR3 is TGTGCCAGCAGTTTGGTGACAGAAGCTAACTATGGCTACACCTTC. Its protein product is CASSLVTEANYGYTF.

This clonotype turned up a few times. This rearrangement joins TRBV20-1 to TRBJ2-7; no reliable D call. The germline V and J ends were trimmed by 4 bases and 3 bases, with 16 bases remaining between them. Looked up from germline, CDR1 is DFQATT and CDR2 is SNEGSKA (reference sequence). The CDR3 length is 14 residues. This CDR3 is CSAKEPGGVYEQYF. DNA for the CDR3: TGCAGTGCTAAGGAACCGGGCGGAGTCTACGAGCAGTACTTC.

This chain uses TRBV7-2 with TRBJ1-5; possible D gene TRBD1, 6 bases. CDR3 size: 14 residues. CDR1 and CDR2 from the germline V gene are SGHTA and FQGNSA. V dropped 1 base and J dropped 3 bases, with 7 bases sitting between them. CDR3 nucleotides: TGTGCCAGCAGCTTAGGACAGGCCAATCAGCCCCAGCATTTT. Amino acid sequence: CASSLGQANQPQHF. Filled out from reference TRBV7-2 and TRBJ1-5, the complete variable domain reads GAGVSQSPSNKVTEKGKDVELRCDPISGHTALYWYRQSLGQGLEFLIYFQGNSAPDKSGLPSDRFSAERTGGSVSTLTIQRTQQEDSAVYLCASSLGQANQPQHFGDGTRLSIL.

The V call is TRBV19, the J call TRBJ2-1; 10 bases line up with TRBD2. Losses at the gene ends were 7 bases for V and 9 bases for J; bases not matched to a gene: 15. Per the germline V gene, CDR1 is LNHDA and CDR2 is SQIVND (reference sequence). The CDR3 contains 16 residues. This chain's CDR3 is CASTRGLALSGVEQFF. The CDR3 region has the DNA TGTGCCAGTACCAGGGGACTAGCGCTTTCCGGTGTTGAGCAGTTCTTC.

Here the CDR3 DNA reads TGTGCCTGGGGTGACGGCCACTCTGGGGCCAACGTCCTGACTTTC. It codes for CAWGDGHSGANVLTF. The gene calls are TRBV30 and TRBJ2-6; D ambiguous. This CDR3 spans 15 amino acids. The germline gives CDR1 GTSNPN, CDR2 SVGIG (reference sequence). V was clipped by 5 bases and J by 0 bases, with 11 bases between them.

This clonotype was seen a handful of times. This chain links TRBV13 with TRBJ2-3, with TRBD1 matching 8 bases. Losses at the gene ends were 0 bases for V and 5 bases for J; bases not matched to a gene: 4. The CDR3 has 15 residues. Germline-derived CDR1 and CDR2 are PRHDT and FYEKMQ (reference sequence). CDR3 region: CASSLGGGQGDTQYF. The CDR3, as DNA: TGTGCCAGCAGCTTAGGGGGAGGACAGGGAGATACGCAGTATTTT.

V is TRBV29-1 and J is TRBJ2-3; D may be TRBD2 (6 bases). Per germline, CDR1 SQVTM and CDR2 ANQGSEA. CDR3 length equals 14 residues. Trimming took off 6 bases at V and 0 bases at J, with 13 bases between the two ends. The CDR3 region is CSVGSGLSTDTQYF. CDR3 coding DNA: TGCAGCGTCGGGAGCGGACTAAGCACAGATACGCAGTATTTT.

The chain carries TRBV27 and TRBJ2-7; D is perhaps TRBD1 (5 bases). The CDR3 runs 13 residues. V shed 2 bases and J shed 7 bases, with 12 bases lying between them. Germline CDR1 and CDR2: MNHEY and SMNVEV (reference sequence). The DNA for the CDR3 is TGTGCCAGCAGTTTAAGCGCAGGGAATGAGCAGTACTTC. Residues: CASSLSAGNEQYF.

The J gene is TRBJ1-2, the V gene TRBV7-2; possibly TRBD1 for D (6 bases). Germline-derived CDR1 and CDR2 are SGHTA and FQGNSA. The CDR3 length is 14 residues. Trimming took 6 bases from V and 3 from J, leaving 14 bases between them. CDR3 bases: TGTGCCAGCAGTACTGACAGGAGCCACTATGGCTACACCTTC. This gives the protein CASSTDRSHYGYTF.

This clonotype was observed a few times. The rearrangement uses TRBV12-3 or TRBV12-4 and TRBJ2-3, with D perhaps matching TRBD1 (6 bases). V lost 5 bases, J lost 1 base, and 10 bases lay in between. The CDR3 loop spans 14 amino acids. In nucleotides, the CDR3 is TGTGCCAGCAGTGTCAGGGGCGGCACAGATACGCAGTATTTT. This gives the protein CASSVRGGTDTQYF.

The gene calls are TRBV7-8 and TRBJ2-4; TRBD1 agrees at 10 bases. The CDR3 contains 17 residues. V lost 5 bases, J lost 4 bases, and 11 bases stayed unmatched. Germline assignment: CDR1 SGHVS and CDR2 FQNEAQ. CDR3 DNA sequence: TGTGCCAGCAGCCCCGACAGGGGGCTGAGTGGGAAAAACATTCAGTACTTC. This gives the protein CASSPDRGLSGKNIQYF.

The V gene is TRBV20-1, the J gene TRBJ1-1; D is unclear. V was pared by 3 bases and J by 1 base, with 12 bases between. CDR3 size: 14 residues. Germline V gene lookup returns CDR1 DFQATT and CDR2 SNEGSKA (reference sequence). CDR3 in DNA: TGCAGTGCTAGCGTATCCGGGTCGAACACTGAAGCTTTCTTT. This gives the protein CSASVSGSNTEAFF.

This clonotype has a handful of counts. This chain links TRBV12-3 or TRBV12-4 with TRBJ2-1; TRBD2 matches at 7 bases. The CDR3 contains 17 residues. Trimming took 3 bases from V and 3 from J; bases not matched to a gene: 11. The CDR3 nucleotides are TGTGCCAGCAGTTTCCGGGACTACGGGACCCTCTACAATGAGCAGTTCTTC. Amino acids: CASSFRDYGTLYNEQFF.

The chain uses TRBV6-5 and TRBJ2-7; TRBD1 aligns across 9 bases. The better agreement between TRBJ2-5 and the DNA end casts doubt on the J call. The CDR3 covers 15 residues. CDR1 MNHEY and CDR2 SVGAGI come from the germline V gene. CDR3 in DNA: TGTGCCAGCAGTTACGCACAGGGGGCTGGTGAGACCCAGTACTTC. Translating it yields CASSYAQGAGETQYF.

The chain combines TRBV6-6 with TRBJ2-1; 9 bases line up with TRBD2. This CDR3 has 17 amino acids. Germline values: CDR1 MNHNY, CDR2 SVGAGI (reference sequence). V shed 3 bases and J 4 bases; nucleotides not matched to a gene: 10. CDR3 residues: CASSYSPTSGLYNEQFF. The CDR3 DNA reads TGTGCCAGCAGTTATTCCCCGACTAGCGGTCTATACAATGAGCAGTTCTTC.

This clonotype was recorded many times. The CDR3 nucleotides are TGTGCCAGCAGTTACGAACTAGCGCACCGACTGGAGACCCAGTACTTC. It specifies CASSYELAHRLETQYF. This chain links TRBV6-6 with TRBJ2-5; 7 bases agree with TRBD2. The CDR3 loop spans 16 amino acids. The V segment lost 2 bases and the J segment 5 bases; nucleotides outside the gene matches: 11. Germline lookup yields CDR1 MNHNY and CDR2 SVGAGI (reference sequence).

At least ten counts were recorded for this clonotype. The rearrangement uses TRBV27 and TRBJ2-5; D remains ambiguous. V was clipped by 2 bases and J by 4 bases, with 2 bases between them. CDR3 length equals 11 residues. Germline assignment: CDR1 MNHEY and CDR2 SMNVEV (reference sequence). In nucleotides, the CDR3 is TGTGCCAGCAGTTTAGGAGAGACCCAGTACTTC. Encoded protein: CASSLGETQYF.

The chain couples TRBV7-9 to TRBJ1-4; no clear D. The germline V gene encodes CDR1 SEHNR and CDR2 FQNEAQ (reference sequence). The CDR3 length is 15 residues. The ends were cut back, 5 bases at V and 7 bases at J, with 17 bases in the middle. CDR3 DNA: TGTGCCAGCAGCGCAGACGGGTCTTGGGGTGAAAAACTGTTTTTT. It encodes CASSADGSWGEKLFF.

The J gene is TRBJ2-5, the V gene TRBV5-1; 8 bases align to TRBD1. This CDR3 is 14 amino acids long. Germline V gene lookup returns CDR1 SGHRS and CDR2 YFSETQ. J gave up 4 bases and V 3 bases, and 5 bases lay outside the gene matches. The DNA for the CDR3 is TGCGCCAGCAGCTCCGGGACAGGAGTAGAGACCCAGTACTTC. The encoded protein is CASSSGTGVETQYF.

This chain joins TRBV20-1 and TRBJ2-3; the D gene is possibly TRBD2 (6 bases). V gave up 4 bases and J gave up 4 bases, with 15 bases separating them. CDR1 and CDR2 (germline): DFQATT, SNEGSKA (reference sequence). The CDR3 covers 14 residues. CDR3 in amino acids: CSATPTGAPDTQYF. Written as DNA, the CDR3 is TGCAGTGCTACCCCTACGGGAGCCCCAGATACGCAGTATTTT.

The chain recombines TRBV20-1 with TRBJ2-1; 7 nucleotides align to TRBD2. The CDR3 is 11 amino acids. Germline trimming cut 5 bases from V and 10 bases from J; bases unmatched to any gene: 5. The germline V gene has CDR1 DFQATT and CDR2 SNEGSKA (reference sequence). Written as DNA, the CDR3 is TGCAGTGCTTCAAGGACTAGGGAGCAGTTCTTC. This sequence encodes CSASRTREQFF.